A selection of T cell receptor beta chains follows, all from one sample in a study of blood T cell repertoires in COVID-19. Assay used: immunoSEQ multiplex PCR; TCRdb lists only in-frame clones, some missing. Among roughly 120,000 clones listed, roughly 85% were seen once. Sequencing was carried out using peripheral blood. These receptors were obtained from a human donor in a cohort sampled during active COVID-19. The CDR3 runs from the conserved cysteine through the conserved F or W. The D gene is left open where the match is weak. Some rows mark clone size as missing; the rest say once, few, many or name a class of expanded clone.

clone size,D gene,J gene,V gene,CDR3 protein,CDR3 DNA
NA,NA,TRBJ2-1,TRBV30,CAWIGDHRANEQFF,TGTGCCTGGATAGGGGACCACAGGGCCAATGAGCAGTTCTTC
NA,NA,TRBJ2-6,TRBV11-2,CASSLRGGSVFSGANVLTF,TGTGCCAGCAGCTTGAGGGGGGGAAGTGTTTTTTCTGGGGCCAACGTCCTGACTTTC
NA,NA,TRBJ1-4,TRBV29-1,CSVRALRGEKLFF,TGCAGCGTTCGAGCTCTGCGAGGGGAAAAACTGTTTTTT
NA,TRBD1,TRBJ1-2,TRBV30,CAWIPEGTGEFTF,TGTGCCTGGATTCCGGAGGGGACAGGCGAATTCACCTTC
NA,NA,TRBJ2-3,TRBV7-8,CASSLVSVPDTQYF,TGTGCCAGCAGCTTAGTTAGCGTGCCAGATACGCAGTATTTT
NA,NA,TRBJ1-1,TRBV3-1/TRBV3-2,CASKARQTLNTEAFF,TGTGCCAGCAAGGCTAGGCAGACCTTGAACACTGAAGCTTTCTTT
NA,TRBD1,TRBJ2-1,TRBV7-2,CASSQQGASYNEQFF,TGTGCCAGCAGCCAACAGGGGGCCTCCTACAATGAGCAGTTCTTC
NA,NA,TRBJ1-5,TRBV10-3,CAISSLINQPQHF,TGTGCCATCAGTTCCTTAATTAATCAGCCCCAGCATTTT
once,TRBD2,TRBJ2-1,TRBV25-1,CASSRGDGGNYNEQFF,TGTGCCAGCAGCCGGGGGGACGGGGGGAACTACAATGAGCAGTTCTTC
NA,TRBD1,TRBJ2-2,TRBV11-3,CASSRLPGGPGELFF,TGTGCCAGCAGCCGCCTCCCAGGGGGCCCCGGGGAGCTGTTTTTT
NA,TRBD2,TRBJ2-3,TRBV11-3,CASSFGLEGTDTQYF,TGTGCCAGCAGCTTCGGACTAGAGGGCACAGATACGCAGTATTTT
NA,TRBD2,TRBJ2-1,TRBV2,CASRATSGGAINEQFF,TGTGCCAGCAGGGCTACTAGCGGGGGGGCAATCAATGAGCAGTTCTTC
NA,NA,TRBJ1-3,TRBV7-2,CASSLAGRATGNTIYF,TGTGCCAGCAGCTTAGCGGGCAGGGCCACTGGAAACACCATATATTTT
NA,TRBD2,TRBJ2-7,TRBV11-2,CASSSLTSGGAVYEQYF,TGTGCCAGCAGCAGCCTGACTAGCGGGGGGGCCGTATACGAGCAGTACTTC
NA,TRBD1,TRBJ1-6,TRBV28,CASSLSRQGLWNSPLHF,TGTGCCAGCAGTTTATCCCGACAGGGCTTGTGGAATTCACCCCTCCACTTT
NA,NA,TRBJ2-1,TRBV28,CASSLSAGNEQFF,TGTGCCAGCAGTTTAAGCGCGGGGAATGAGCAGTTCTTC
NA,NA,TRBJ1-6,TRBV6-5,CASSAGRDNSPLHF,TGTGCCAGCAGCGCCGGGAGGGATAATTCACCCCTCCACTTT
NA,NA,TRBJ1-6,TRBV6-6,CASSYSAREGNSPLHF,TGTGCCAGCAGTTACTCGGCTAGGGAGGGTAATTCACCCCTCCACTTT
NA,TRBD1,TRBJ1-2,TRBV5-1,CASSLTQGAHHGYTF,TGCGCCAGCAGCTTGACACAGGGGGCGCATCATGGCTACACCTTC
NA,NA,TRBJ1-1,TRBV19,CASSASLSMNTEAFF,TGTGCCAGTAGCGCGTCCCTCTCGATGAACACTGAAGCTTTCTTT
NA,TRBD1,TRBJ1-1,TRBV6-4,CASKWDSLNTEAFF,TGTGCCAGCAAGTGGGACAGTTTGAACACTGAAGCTTTCTTT
NA,TRBD1,TRBJ1-1,TRBV15,CATSRDLGTGTTEAFF,TGTGCCACCAGCAGAGATCTCGGGACAGGGACCACTGAAGCTTTCTTT
NA,TRBD1,TRBJ1-1,TRBV6-2/TRBV6-3,CASSYPGTGFEAFF,TGTGCCAGCAGTTACCCCGGGACAGGGTTCGAAGCTTTCTTT
many,TRBD1,TRBJ2-7,TRBV7-2,CASRPFLQGADEQYF,TGTGCCAGCAGGCCCTTCTTACAGGGGGCAGACGAGCAGTACTTC
NA,TRBD1,TRBJ1-1,TRBV2,CASRDSDRVFAEAFF,TGTGCCAGCAGAGACTCGGACAGGGTCTTCGCTGAAGCTTTCTTT
NA,NA,TRBJ1-2,TRBV6-5,CASSYRDSGGYTF,TGTGCCAGCAGTTACCGGGATTCGGGTGGCTACACCTTC
NA,TRBD1,TRBJ1-4,TRBV5-1,CASSKQGEDEKLFF,TGCGCCAGCAGCAAGCAGGGGGAGGATGAAAAACTGTTTTTT
NA,TRBD1,TRBJ1-1,TRBV7-9,CASSPNRGLGTEAFF,TGTGCCAGCAGCCCCAACAGGGGGTTAGGCACTGAAGCTTTCTTT
NA,TRBD1,TRBJ1-1,TRBV11-3,CASSSSAPGQGTEAFF,TGTGCCAGCAGCTCCTCGGCCCCCGGACAGGGGACTGAAGCTTTCTTT
NA,NA,TRBJ2-1,TRBV6-5,CASSYSGGRVAGEQFF,TGTGCCAGCAGTTACTCGGGCGGCAGGGTAGCAGGTGAGCAGTTCTTC
NA,TRBD2,TRBJ2-1,TRBV5-5,CASRPSGGNEQFF,TGTGCCAGCAGGCCTAGCGGGGGTAATGAGCAGTTCTTC
NA,TRBD2,TRBJ2-1,TRBV24-1,CATSDSRGLAHEQFF,TGTGCCACCAGTGATTCGCGGGGACTAGCGCATGAGCAGTTCTTC
NA,NA,TRBJ1-6,TRBV10-3,CATGGGGYNSPLHF,TGTGCCACCGGCGGGGGGGGTTATAATTCACCCCTCCACTTT
NA,TRBD2,TRBJ2-1,TRBV19,CASSPAGTSGGADEQFF,TGTGCCAGTAGTCCCGCGGGGACTAGCGGGGGGGCCGATGAGCAGTTCTTC
NA,TRBD2,TRBJ2-7,TRBV4-2,CASSQGTSGGYEQYF,TGTGCCAGCAGCCAAGGGACTAGCGGGGGTTACGAGCAGTACTTC
NA,NA,TRBJ2-3,TRBV2,CASSDAVYGDTQYF,TGTGCCAGCAGTGACGCTGTATACGGAGATACGCAGTATTTT
NA,NA,TRBJ2-7,TRBV14,CASSQRGYEQYF,TGTGCCAGCAGCCAAAGGGGATACGAGCAGTACTTC
NA,NA,TRBJ2-3,TRBV2,CASSEFRGVTDTQYF,TGTGCCAGCAGTGAATTCAGGGGGGTTACAGATACGCAGTATTTT
NA,TRBD1,TRBJ1-1,TRBV7-9,CASSLDRGLGMNTEAFF,TGTGCCAGCAGCTTAGACAGGGGGCTGGGCATGAACACTGAAGCTTTCTTT
once,TRBD1,TRBJ1-3,TRBV15,CATSRGGQSYSGNTIYF,TGTGCCACCAGCAGAGGGGGACAGTCCTACTCTGGAAACACCATATATTTT
NA,NA,TRBJ2-3,TRBV20-1,CSAEDRYTQYF,TGCAGTGCTGAGGACAGATATACGCAGTATTTT
few,TRBD1,TRBJ1-2,TRBV4-2,CASSQEAGGTYGYTF,TGTGCCAGCAGCCAAGAGGCAGGGGGGACGTATGGCTACACCTTC
NA,NA,TRBJ2-1,TRBV29-1,CSVGRQSSYNEQFF,TGCAGCGTTGGGAGACAGAGCTCCTACAATGAGCAGTTCTTC
NA,TRBD1,TRBJ1-5,TRBV6-2/TRBV6-3,CASRRTGQEQPQHF,TGTGCCAGCCGCCGGACAGGGCAGGAACAGCCCCAGCATTTT
NA,NA,TRBJ1-5,TRBV7-2,CASSLNPGGGNQPQHF,TGTGCCAGCAGCTTAAACCCGGGGGGGGGCAATCAGCCCCAGCATTTT
NA,TRBD1,TRBJ2-5,TRBV18,CASSAPDRAGEETQYF,TGTGCCAGCTCAGCCCCGGACAGGGCAGGGGAGGAGACCCAGTACTTC
NA,TRBD2,TRBJ2-3,TRBV5-6,CASSIAGDIDTQYF,TGTGCCAGCAGCATAGCGGGGGATATAGATACGCAGTATTTT
NA,TRBD1,TRBJ1-4,TRBV4-1,CASSRTPGTGPEKLFF,TGCGCCAGCAGCCGAACCCCCGGGACAGGGCCTGAAAAACTGTTTTTT
NA,TRBD2,TRBJ2-1,TRBV4-1,CASSQQAGAYNEQFF,TGCGCCAGCAGCCAACAAGCGGGGGCCTACAATGAGCAGTTCTTC
once,TRBD2,TRBJ2-2,TRBV28,CASKDLSGVAGELFF,TGTGCCAGCAAGGATTTAAGCGGGGTCGCCGGGGAGCTGTTTTTT
NA,TRBD1,TRBJ1-2,TRBV7-9,CASSVTGGIYGYTF,TGTGCCAGCAGCGTGACAGGGGGCATCTATGGCTACACCTTC
NA,TRBD1,TRBJ2-2,TRBV11-2,CASSKTGVGGELFF,TGTGCCAGCAGCAAGACAGGGGTTGGCGGGGAGCTGTTTTTT